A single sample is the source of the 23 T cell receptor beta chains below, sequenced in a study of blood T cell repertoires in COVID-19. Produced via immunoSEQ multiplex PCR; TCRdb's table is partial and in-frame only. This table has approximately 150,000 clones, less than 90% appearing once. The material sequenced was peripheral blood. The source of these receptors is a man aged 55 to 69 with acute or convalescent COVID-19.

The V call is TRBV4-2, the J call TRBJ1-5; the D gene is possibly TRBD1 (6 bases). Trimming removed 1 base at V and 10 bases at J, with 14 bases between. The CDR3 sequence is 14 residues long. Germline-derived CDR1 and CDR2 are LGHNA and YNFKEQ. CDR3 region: CASSQADSLEPQHF. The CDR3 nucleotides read TGTGCCAGCAGCCAAGCGGACAGCCTGGAACCCCAGCATTTT.

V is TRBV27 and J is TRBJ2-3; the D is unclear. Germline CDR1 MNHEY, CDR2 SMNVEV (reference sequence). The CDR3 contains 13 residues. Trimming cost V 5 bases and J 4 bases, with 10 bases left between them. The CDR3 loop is CASSPSSPDTQYF. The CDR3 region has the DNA TGTGCCAGCAGTCCGTCGTCCCCAGATACGCAGTATTTT.

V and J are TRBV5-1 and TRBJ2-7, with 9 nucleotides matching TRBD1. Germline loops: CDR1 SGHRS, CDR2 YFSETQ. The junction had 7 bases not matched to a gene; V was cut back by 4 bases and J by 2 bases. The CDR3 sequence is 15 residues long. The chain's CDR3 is CASSKGTGRAYEQYF. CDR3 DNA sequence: TGCGCCAGCAGCAAGGGGACAGGGAGGGCCTACGAGCAGTACTTC.

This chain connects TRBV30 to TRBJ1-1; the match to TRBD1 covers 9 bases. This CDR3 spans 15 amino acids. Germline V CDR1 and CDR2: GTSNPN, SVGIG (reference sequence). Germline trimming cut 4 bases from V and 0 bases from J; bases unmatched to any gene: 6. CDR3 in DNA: TGTGCCTGGATCGACAGGGGGGTTATGAACACTGAAGCTTTCTTT. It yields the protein CAWIDRGVMNTEAFF.

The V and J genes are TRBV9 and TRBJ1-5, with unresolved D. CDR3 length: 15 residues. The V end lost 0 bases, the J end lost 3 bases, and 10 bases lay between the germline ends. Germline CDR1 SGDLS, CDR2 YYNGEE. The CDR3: CASSVGSQINQPQHF. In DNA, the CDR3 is TGTGCCAGCAGCGTAGGTTCGCAGATCAATCAGCCCCAGCATTTT.

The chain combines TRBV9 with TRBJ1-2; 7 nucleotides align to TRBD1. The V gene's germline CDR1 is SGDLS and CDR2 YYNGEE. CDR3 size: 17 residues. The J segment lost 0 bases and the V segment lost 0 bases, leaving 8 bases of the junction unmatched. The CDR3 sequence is CASSVASTGTANYGYTF. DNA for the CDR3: TGTGCCAGCAGCGTAGCTTCCACCGGGACAGCTAACTATGGCTACACCTTC.

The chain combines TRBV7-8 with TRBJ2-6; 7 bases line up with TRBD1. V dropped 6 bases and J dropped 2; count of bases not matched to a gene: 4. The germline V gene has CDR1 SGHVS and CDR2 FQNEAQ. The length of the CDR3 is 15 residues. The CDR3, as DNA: TGTGCCAGCAGAGCCAGGGGGACTGGGGCCAACGTCCTGACTTTC. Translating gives CASRARGTGANVLTF.

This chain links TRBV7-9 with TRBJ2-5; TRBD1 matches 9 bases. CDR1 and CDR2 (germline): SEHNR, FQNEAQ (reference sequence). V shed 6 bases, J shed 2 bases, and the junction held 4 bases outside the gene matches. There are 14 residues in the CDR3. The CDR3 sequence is CASRNRGPQETQYF. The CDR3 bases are TGTGCCAGCAGAAACAGGGGGCCTCAAGAGACCCAGTACTTC.

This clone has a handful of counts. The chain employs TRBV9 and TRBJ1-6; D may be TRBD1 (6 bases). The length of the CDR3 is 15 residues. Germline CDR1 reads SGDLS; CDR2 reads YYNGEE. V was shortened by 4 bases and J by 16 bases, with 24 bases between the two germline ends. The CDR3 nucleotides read TGTGCCAGCAGCCCTGAGGACAGCGTCACGTACACTCTCCACTTT. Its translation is CASSPEDSVTYTLHF.

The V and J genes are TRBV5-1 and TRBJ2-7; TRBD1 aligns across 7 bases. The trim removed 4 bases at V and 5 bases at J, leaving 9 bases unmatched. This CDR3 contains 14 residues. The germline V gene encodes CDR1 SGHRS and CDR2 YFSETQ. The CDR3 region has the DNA TGCGCCAGCAGCGAGGGACAGCTTTCTGACGAGCAGTACTTC. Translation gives CASSEGQLSDEQYF.

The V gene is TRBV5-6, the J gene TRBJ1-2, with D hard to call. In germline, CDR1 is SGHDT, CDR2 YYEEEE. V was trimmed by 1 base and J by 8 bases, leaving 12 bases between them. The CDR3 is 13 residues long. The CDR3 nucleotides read TGTGCCAGCAGCTTGCGACTAATACAAGGCTACACCTTC. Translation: CASSLRLIQGYTF.

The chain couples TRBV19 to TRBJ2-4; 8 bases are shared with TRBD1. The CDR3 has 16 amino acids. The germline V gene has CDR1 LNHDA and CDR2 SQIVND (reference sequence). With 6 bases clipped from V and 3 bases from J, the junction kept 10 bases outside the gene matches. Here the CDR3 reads CASSLSGTGVKNIQYF. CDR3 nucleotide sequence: TGTGCCAGTAGCCTATCCGGGACAGGAGTCAAAAACATTCAGTACTTC.

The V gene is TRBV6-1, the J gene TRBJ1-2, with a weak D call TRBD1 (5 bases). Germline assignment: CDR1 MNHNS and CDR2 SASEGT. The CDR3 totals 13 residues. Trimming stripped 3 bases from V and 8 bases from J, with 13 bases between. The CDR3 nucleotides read TGTGCCAGCAGTGAGGGGGACTTGCGAGGCTACACCTTC. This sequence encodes CASSEGDLRGYTF.

This CDR3 reads CATSESTGGLYGYTF. In nucleotides, the CDR3 is TGTGCCACCAGTGAGTCGACAGGGGGCTTGTATGGCTACACCTTC. V is TRBV24-1 and J is TRBJ1-2; 10 bases agree with TRBD1. The CDR3 length is 15 residues. Losses at the gene ends were 4 bases for V and 5 bases for J; bases not matched to a gene: 6. Germline V gene data show CDR1 as KGHDR and CDR2 as SFDVKD.

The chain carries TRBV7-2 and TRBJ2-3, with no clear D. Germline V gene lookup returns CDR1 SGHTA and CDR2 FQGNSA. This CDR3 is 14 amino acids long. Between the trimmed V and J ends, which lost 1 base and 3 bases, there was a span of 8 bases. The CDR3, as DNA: TGTGCCAGCAGCTTAGGTAGTTTTACAGATACGCAGTATTTT. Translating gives CASSLGSFTDTQYF.

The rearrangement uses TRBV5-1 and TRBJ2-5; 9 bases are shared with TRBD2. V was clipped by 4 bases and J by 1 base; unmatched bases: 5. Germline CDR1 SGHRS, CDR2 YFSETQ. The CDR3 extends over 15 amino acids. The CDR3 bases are TGCGCCAGCAGCGCGAGAGCGGGGGGCCAAGAGACCCAGTACTTC. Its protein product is CASSARAGGQETQYF. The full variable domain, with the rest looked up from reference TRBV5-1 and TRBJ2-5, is KAGVTQTPRYLIKTRGQQVTLSCSPISGHRSVSWYQQTPGQGLQFLFEYFSETQRNKGNFPGRFSGRQFSNSRSEMNVSTLELGDSALYLCASSARAGGQETQYFGPGTRLLVL.

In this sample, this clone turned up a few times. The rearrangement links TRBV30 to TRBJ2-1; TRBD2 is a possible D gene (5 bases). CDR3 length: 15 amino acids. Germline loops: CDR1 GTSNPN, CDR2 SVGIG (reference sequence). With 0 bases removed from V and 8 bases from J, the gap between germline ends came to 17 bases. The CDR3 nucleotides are TGTGCCTGGAGTGTACGGCAGTCGAGGGAAGATGAGCAGTTCTTC. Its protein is CAWSVRQSREDEQFF.

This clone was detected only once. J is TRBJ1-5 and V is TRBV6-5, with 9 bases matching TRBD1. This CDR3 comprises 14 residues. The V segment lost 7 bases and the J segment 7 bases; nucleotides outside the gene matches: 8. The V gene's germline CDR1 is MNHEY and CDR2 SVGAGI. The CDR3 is CASTLDRGYQPQHF. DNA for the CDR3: TGTGCCAGCACTCTGGACAGGGGTTACCAGCCCCAGCATTTT.

The CDR3 DNA is TGTGCCAGCAGTCTCCCGGGACAGGGGGCCGGGGAGCTGTTTTTT. It encodes CASSLPGQGAGELFF. The rearrangement links TRBV28 to TRBJ2-2; 11 bases match TRBD1. Germline trimming cut 5 bases from V and 6 bases from J; bases unmatched to any gene: 5. Per the germline V gene, CDR1 is MDHEN and CDR2 is SYDVKM. The CDR3 length is 15 residues.

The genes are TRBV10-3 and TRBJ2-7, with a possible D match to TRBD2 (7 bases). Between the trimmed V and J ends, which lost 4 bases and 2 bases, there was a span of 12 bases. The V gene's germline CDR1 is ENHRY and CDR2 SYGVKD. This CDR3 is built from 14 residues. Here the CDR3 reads CAISGGGVAYEQYF. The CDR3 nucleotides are TGTGCCATCAGTGGAGGGGGGGTAGCCTACGAGCAGTACTTC.

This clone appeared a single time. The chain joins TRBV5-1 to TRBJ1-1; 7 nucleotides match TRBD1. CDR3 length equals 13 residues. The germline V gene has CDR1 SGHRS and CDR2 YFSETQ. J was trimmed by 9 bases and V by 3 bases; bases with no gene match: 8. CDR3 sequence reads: CASSSGTGAQAFF. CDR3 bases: TGCGCCAGCAGCTCGGGAACAGGGGCCCAAGCTTTCTTT.

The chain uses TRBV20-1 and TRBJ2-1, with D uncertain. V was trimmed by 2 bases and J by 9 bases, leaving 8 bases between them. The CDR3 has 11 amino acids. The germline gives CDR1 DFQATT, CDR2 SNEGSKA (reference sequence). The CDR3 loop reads CSARLVREQFF. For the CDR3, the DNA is TGCAGTGCTAGACTAGTTCGTGAGCAGTTCTTC.

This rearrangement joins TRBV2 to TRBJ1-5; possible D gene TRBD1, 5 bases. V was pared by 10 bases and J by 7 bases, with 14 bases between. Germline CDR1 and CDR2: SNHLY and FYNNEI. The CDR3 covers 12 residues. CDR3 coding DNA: TGTGCCACGGGGGGATTTGAACAGCCCCAGCATTTT. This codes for CATGGFEQPQHF. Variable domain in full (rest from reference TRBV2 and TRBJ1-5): EPEVTQTPSHQVTQMGQEVILRCVPISNHLYFYWYRQILGQKVEFLVSFYNNEISEKSEIFDDQFSVERPDGSNFTLKIRSTKLEDSAMYFCATGGFEQPQHFGDGTRLSIL.